This TCR beta chain was captured in a study of regulatory T cells in long-lasting Graves disease. Study-level results: Having few samples may have compromised the accuracy.

In regard to this clonotype: The antigen remains undetermined.

Trimming cost V 10 bases and J 8 bases; bases outside gene matches: 15. The CDR3 totals 14 residues. From germline, CDR1 is ENHRY and CDR2 SYGVKD. Time point here: persistent/refractory GD, antithyroid drugs over 5 years with positive TRAb. The TCR library was made from RNA that had been extracted from PBMCs in TRIzol. Arm-PCR with iRepertoire HTBI primers amplified the CDR3 regions for these TCR beta libraries. Each CDR3 protein is one row after TCRdb ran MiXCR on the multiplex PCR reads. The profile shows fewer than 400,000 distinct CDR3 sequences, about 20% of them singletons. The starting material was peripheral blood mononuclear cells (PBMCs), obtained when the disease was refractory, from a patient treated with antithyroid drugs. This receptor was taken from a female donor with Graves disease. The genes are TRBV10-3 and TRBJ1-2; 8 positions match TRBD1. CDR3 loop: CANQKDREGIGYTF. CDR3 DNA sequence: TGTGCCAACCAAAAGGACAGGGAAGGAATCGGCTACACCTTC.